The entry below describes one T cell receptor (beta chain). Trimming shortened V by 2 bases and J by 8 bases, and 16 bases separated the two germline ends. In germline, CDR1 is SGDLS, CDR2 YYNGEE. This CDR3 is built from 14 residues. This sample stems from a study of blood T cell repertoires in COVID-19. Study background: Researchers got acute and convalescent COVID-19 samples from the United States, Italy and Spain.

Using immunoSEQ multiplex PCR, the repertoire was profiled, and TCRdb retains in-frame clones only, with some absent. Counted here are around 20,000 clones, over 80% occurring once; the ten biggest clones make up about 8%. The chain links TRBV9 to TRBJ1-1; perhaps TRBD1 as D (5 bases). This TCR came from a human donor in a cohort sampled during active COVID-19. The donor label of this sample is uncertain. What was sequenced was peripheral blood. The CDR3 reads CASSVLSAGEEAFF. CDR3 bases: TGTGCCAGCAGCGTTCTGTCCGCGGGGGAGGAAGCTTTCTTT.